This TCR beta chain was recovered during a study of T cell responses to AZD1222 COVID-19 vaccine. Clones were read by immunoSEQ multiplex PCR, and TCRdb kept only the in-frame ones, dropping some. The sample has approximately 69,000 clones, approximately 87% seen once. The sequenced sample was peripheral blood, obtained 28 days after the second AZD1222 dose. The clonotype comes from an adult who received the AZD1222 COVID-19 vaccine.

The DNA for the CDR3 is TGTGCCATCAGTGAGTCCCACAGGGGCTATGGCTACACCTTC. Encoded protein: CAISESHRGYGYTF. J is TRBJ1-2 and V is TRBV10-3; 7 bases are shared with TRBD1. The CDR3 covers 14 residues. With 0 bases clipped from V and 4 bases from J, the junction kept 2 bases outside the gene matches. The V gene's germline CDR1 is ENHRY and CDR2 SYGVKD.